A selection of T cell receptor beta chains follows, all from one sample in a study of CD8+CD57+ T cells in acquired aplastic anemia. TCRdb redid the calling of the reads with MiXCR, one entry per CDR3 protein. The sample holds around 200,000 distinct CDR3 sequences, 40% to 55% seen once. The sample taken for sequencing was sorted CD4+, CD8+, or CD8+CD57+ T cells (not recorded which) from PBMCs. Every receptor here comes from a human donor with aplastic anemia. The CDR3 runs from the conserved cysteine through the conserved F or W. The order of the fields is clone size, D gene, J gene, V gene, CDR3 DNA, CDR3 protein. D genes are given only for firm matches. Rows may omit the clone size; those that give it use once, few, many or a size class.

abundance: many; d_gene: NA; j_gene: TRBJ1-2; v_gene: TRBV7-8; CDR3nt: TGTGCCAGCAGCTTAGGAGGGGTAGTAAGCTATGGCTACACCTTC; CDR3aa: CASSLGGVVSYGYTF
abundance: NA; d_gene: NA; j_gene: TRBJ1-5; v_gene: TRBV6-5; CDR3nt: TGTGCCAGCAGTTACTCAGGCGTGGATCCCAATCAGCCCCAGCATTTT; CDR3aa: CASSYSGVDPNQPQHF
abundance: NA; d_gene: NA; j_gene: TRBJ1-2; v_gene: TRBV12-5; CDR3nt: TGTGCTAGTGGTTTGGTACTTGGCCCTACCTATGGCTACACCTTC; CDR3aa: CASGLVLGPTYGYTF
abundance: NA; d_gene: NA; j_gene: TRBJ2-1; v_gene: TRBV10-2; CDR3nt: TGCGCCAGCAGTATAGCGAATACCTACAATGAGCAGTTCTTC; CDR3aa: CASSIANTYNEQFF
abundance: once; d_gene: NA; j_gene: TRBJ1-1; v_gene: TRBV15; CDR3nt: TGTGCCACCAACCGAGACGCTGATTCGGACACTGAAGCTTTCTTT; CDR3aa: CATNRDADSDTEAFF
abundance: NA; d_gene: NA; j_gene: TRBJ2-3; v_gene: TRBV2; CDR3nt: TGTGCCAGCAACATGCTCGTAACCACAGATACGCAGTATTTT; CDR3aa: CASNMLVTTDTQYF
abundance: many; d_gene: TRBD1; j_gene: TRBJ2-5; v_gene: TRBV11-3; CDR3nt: TGTGCCAGCAGCGCAAGGGACAGTTGGGAGACCCAGTACTTC; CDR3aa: CASSARDSWETQYF
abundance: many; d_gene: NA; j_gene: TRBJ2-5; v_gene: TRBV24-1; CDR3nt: TGTGCCACCAGTGATCACACAGGGCGGCCCCAGTACTTC; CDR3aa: CATSDHTGRPQYF
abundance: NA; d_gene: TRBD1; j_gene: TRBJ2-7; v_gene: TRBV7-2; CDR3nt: TGTGCCAGCGGCTTCCGACAGGGGCCCGAGCAGTACTTC; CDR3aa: CASGFRQGPEQYF
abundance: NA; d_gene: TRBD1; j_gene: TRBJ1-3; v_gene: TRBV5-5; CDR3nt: TGTGCCAGCAGCTCGGGGGACAGAGCCTCTGGAAACACCATATATTTT; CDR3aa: CASSSGDRASGNTIYF
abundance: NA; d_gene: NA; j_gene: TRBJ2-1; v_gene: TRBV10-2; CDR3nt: TGCGCCAGCAGTGAGCTGGATGAGCAGTTCTTC; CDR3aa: CASSELDEQFF
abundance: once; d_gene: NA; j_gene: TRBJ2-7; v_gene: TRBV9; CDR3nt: TGTGCCAGCAGCGTAGTTCGAAAGTCCCGGGTCGTTCGCTACGAGCAGTACTTC; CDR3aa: CASSVVRKSRVVRYEQYF
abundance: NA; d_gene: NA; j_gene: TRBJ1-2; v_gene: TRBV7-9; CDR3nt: TGTGCCAGCAGCGAAGAATTCTATGGCTACACCTTC; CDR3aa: CASSEEFYGYTF
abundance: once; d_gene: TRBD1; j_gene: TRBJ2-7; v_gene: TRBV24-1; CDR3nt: TGTGCCACCAGTGACACCGGGACAGGGACCTACGAGCAGTACTTC; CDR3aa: CATSDTGTGTYEQYF
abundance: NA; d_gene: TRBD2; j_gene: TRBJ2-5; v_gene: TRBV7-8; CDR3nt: TGTGCCTCCGGATTTAGCGGGGGGGGGGCGGAGACCCAGTACTTC; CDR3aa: CASGFSGGGAETQYF
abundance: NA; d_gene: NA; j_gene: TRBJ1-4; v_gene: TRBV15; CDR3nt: TGTGCCACCAGCAGAGCCAGGGCTACTAATGAAAAACTGTTTTTT; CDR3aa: CATSRARATNEKLFF
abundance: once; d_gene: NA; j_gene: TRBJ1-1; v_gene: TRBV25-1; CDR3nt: TGTGCCAGCAGAAAAAGGGACGCAGAATACACTGAAGCTTTCTTT; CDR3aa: CASRKRDAEYTEAFF
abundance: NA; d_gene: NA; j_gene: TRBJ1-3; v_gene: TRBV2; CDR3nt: TGTGCCAGCAGGCTGGCGGGAAACACCATATATTTT; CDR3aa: CASRLAGNTIYF
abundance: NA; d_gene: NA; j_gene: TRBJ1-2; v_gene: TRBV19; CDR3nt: TGTGCCAGTAGTCCCTCGACAGGAAACTATGGCTACACCTTC; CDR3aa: CASSPSTGNYGYTF
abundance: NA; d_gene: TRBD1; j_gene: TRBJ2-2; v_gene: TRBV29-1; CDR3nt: TGCAGCGTTGAGGGGACAGGAGCGAACACCGGGGAGCTGTTTTTT; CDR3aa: CSVEGTGANTGELFF
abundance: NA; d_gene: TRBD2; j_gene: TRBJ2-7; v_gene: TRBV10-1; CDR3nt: TGCGCCAGCTCACCCGGCGGGAGGGATTACTCCTACGAGCAGTACTTC; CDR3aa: CASSPGGRDYSYEQYF
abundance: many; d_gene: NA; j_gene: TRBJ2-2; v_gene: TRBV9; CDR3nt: TGTGCCAGCAGCGTGCCCACCGGGGAGCTGTTTTTT; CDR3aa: CASSVPTGELFF
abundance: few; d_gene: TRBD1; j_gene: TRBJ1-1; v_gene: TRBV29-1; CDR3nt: TGCAGCGGGGGACAGGTACTGAACACTGAAGCTTTCTTT; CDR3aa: CSGGQVLNTEAFF
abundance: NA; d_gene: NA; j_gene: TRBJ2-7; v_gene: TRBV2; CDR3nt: TGTGCCAGCACCAGGTCGAACTACGAGCAGTACTTC; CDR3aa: CASTRSNYEQYF
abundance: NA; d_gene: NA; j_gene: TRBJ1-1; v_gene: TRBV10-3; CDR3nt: TGTGCCATCAGTGAGCCCGACGTAGCGGTCCCTTTCTTT; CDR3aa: CAISEPDVAVPFF
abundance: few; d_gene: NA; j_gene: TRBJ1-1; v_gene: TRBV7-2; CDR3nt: TGTGCCAGCAGCCCTTCGCAGAACACTGAAGCTTTCTTT; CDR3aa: CASSPSQNTEAFF
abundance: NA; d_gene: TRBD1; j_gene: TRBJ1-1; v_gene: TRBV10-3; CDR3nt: TGTGCCATCACCAGACAGGGCGTCGAGAACACTGAAGCTTTCTTT; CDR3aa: CAITRQGVENTEAFF
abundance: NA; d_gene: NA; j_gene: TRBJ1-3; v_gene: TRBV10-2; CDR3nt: TGCGCCAGCAGCGTGACATCTGGAAACACCATATATTTT; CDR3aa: CASSVTSGNTIYF
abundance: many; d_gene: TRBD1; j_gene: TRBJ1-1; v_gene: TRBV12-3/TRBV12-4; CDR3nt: TGTGCCAGCAGTTTTAGTAAGACGACAGGGATGAACACTGAAGCTTTCTTT; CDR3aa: CASSFSKTTGMNTEAFF
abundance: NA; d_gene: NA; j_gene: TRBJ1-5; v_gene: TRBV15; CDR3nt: TGTGCCACCAGCAGAGAAGGGCCAGGGGTTCTTGGTAAACAGCCCCAGCATTTT; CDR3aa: CATSREGPGVLGKQPQHF
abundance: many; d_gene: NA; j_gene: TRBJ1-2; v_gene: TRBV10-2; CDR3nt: TGCGCCAGCAGTGAGAGTCAGGGGCTGGGTGGCTACACCTTC; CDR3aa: CASSESQGLGGYTF
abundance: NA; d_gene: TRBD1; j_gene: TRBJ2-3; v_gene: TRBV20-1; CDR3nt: TGCAGTGCTAGAGATAGACAGGGGCCAGATACGCAGTATTTT; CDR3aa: CSARDRQGPDTQYF
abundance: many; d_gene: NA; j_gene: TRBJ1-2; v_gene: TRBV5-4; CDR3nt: TGTGCCAGCAGCTGGGCCGGCCCTTCCTATGGCTACACCTTC; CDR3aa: CASSWAGPSYGYTF
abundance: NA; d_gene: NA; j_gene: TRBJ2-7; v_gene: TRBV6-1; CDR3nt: TGTGCCAGCACCGCGGCGGGGCAGGAATACGAGCAGTACTTC; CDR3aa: CASTAAGQEYEQYF
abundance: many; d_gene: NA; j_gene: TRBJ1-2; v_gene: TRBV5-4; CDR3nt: TGTGCCAGCAGCTTTATGGGGAACTATGGCTACACCTTC; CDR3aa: CASSFMGNYGYTF
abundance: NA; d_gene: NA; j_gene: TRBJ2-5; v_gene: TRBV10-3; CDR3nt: TGTGCCATCAGTGAAGTGCAGGCCGAGAGGGAGACCCAGTACTTC; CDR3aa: CAISEVQAERETQYF
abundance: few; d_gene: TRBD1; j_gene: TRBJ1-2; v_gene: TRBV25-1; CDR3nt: TGTGCCAGCAGCGCCTGGGGACAGAACTATGGCTACACCTTC; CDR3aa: CASSAWGQNYGYTF
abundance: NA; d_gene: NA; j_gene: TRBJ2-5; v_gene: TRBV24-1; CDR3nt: TGTGCCACCAGGGCGGGACCGTCGGCGACCCAGTACTTC; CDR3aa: CATRAGPSATQYF
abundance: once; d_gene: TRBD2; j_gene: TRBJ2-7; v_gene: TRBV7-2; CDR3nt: TGTGCCAGCAGCTTAGCCAGCGGGGGCTACGACGGGTTCGAGCAGTACTTC; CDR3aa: CASSLASGGYDGFEQYF
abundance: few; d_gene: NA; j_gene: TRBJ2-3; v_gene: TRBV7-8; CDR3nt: TGTGCCAGCAGCTCCGCGACAGATACGCAGTATTTT; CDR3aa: CASSSATDTQYF
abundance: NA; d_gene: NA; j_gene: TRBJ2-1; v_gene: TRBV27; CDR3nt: TGTGCCAGCCGCCTTAATAGGGGCAATGAGCAGTTCTTC; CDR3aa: CASRLNRGNEQFF
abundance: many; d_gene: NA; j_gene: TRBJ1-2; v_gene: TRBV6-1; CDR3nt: TGTGCCAGCAGACGCGACACCGGCCGACGGAATTATGGCTACACCTTC; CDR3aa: CASRRDTGRRNYGYTF
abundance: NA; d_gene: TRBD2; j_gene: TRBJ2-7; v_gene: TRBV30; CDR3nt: TGTGCCTGGAGTGTACGACTTAGCGGGAGGCGCGCCTACGAGCAGTACTTC; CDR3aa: CAWSVRLSGRRAYEQYF
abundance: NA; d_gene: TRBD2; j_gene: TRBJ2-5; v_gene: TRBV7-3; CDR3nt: TGTGCCAGCAACGGCGGGGGGGCGGAGACCCAGTACTTC; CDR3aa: CASNGGGAETQYF
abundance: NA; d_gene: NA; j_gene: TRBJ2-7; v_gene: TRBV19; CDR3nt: TGTGCCAGTAAAGTAGACCGGACGGGATCCGAGCAGTACTTC; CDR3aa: CASKVDRTGSEQYF
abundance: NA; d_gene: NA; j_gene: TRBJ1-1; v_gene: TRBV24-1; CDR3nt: TGTGCCACCAGTGATCCCGGGGAAGGGGTGAACACTGAAGCTTTCTTT; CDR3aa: CATSDPGEGVNTEAFF
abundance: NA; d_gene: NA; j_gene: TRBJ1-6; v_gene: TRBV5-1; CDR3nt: TGCGCCAGCAGCCTCGATAACTATAATTCACCCCTCCACTTT; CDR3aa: CASSLDNYNSPLHF
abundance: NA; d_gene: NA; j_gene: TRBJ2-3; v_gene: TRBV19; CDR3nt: TGTGCCAGCACCACCGGAGTGGGAAAAACGCAGTATTTT; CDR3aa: CASTTGVGKTQYF
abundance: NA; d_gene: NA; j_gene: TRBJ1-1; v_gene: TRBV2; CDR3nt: TGTGCCAGCAGAGATCCGGGACAAGGGGCGAACACTGAAGCTTTCTTT; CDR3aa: CASRDPGQGANTEAFF
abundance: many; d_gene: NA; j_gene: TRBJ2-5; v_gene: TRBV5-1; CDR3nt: TGCGCCAGCAGCTGGGGGACCACGCAAGAGACCCAGTACTTC; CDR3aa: CASSWGTTQETQYF
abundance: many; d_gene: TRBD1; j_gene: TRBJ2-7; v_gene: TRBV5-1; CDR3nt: TGCGCCAGCAGCTTGGGACAGGGCTGGGGATACTCCTACGAGCAGTACTTC; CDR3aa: CASSLGQGWGYSYEQYF
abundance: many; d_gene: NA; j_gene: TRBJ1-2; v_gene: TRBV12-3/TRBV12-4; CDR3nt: TGTGCCAGCAGTTTCGGAGGGAATAGCTACACCTTC; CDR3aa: CASSFGGNSYTF
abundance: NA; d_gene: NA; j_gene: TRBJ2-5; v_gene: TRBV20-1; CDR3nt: TGCAGTGCTGGAAAAGGGACCCAGTACTTC; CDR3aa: CSAGKGTQYF